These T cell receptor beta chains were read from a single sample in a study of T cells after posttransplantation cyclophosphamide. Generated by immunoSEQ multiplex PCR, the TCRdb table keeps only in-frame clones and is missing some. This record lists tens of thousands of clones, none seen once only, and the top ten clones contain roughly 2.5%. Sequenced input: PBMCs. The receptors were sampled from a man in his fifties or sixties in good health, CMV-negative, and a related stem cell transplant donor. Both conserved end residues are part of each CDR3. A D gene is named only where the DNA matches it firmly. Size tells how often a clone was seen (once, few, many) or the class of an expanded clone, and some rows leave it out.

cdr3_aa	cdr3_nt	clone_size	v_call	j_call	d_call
CASGVGSGGTDTQYF	TGTGCTAGTGGTGTGGGGAGCGGGGGCACAGATACGCAGTATTTT	few	TRBV12-5	TRBJ2-3	TRBD2
CASTTPTGVNNEQFF	TGTGCCAGCACCACCCCTACGGGGGTAAACAATGAGCAGTTCTTC	.	TRBV9	TRBJ2-1	.
CASSLAGANTEAFF	TGTGCCAGCAGCTTAGCGGGGGCGAACACTGAAGCTTTCTTT	many	TRBV7-9	TRBJ1-1	.
CASSLVWDRYTGELFF	TGTGCCAGCAGCTTAGTGTGGGACAGGTACACCGGGGAGCTGTTTTTT	few	TRBV7-9	TRBJ2-2	TRBD1
CASSESQQIYGYTF	TGTGCCAGCAGTGAATCACAGCAGATCTATGGCTACACCTTC	many	TRBV2	TRBJ1-2	.
CASSLGLTAQYF	TGTGCCAGCAGCTTAGGGTTAACGGCCCAGTACTTC	many	TRBV7-6	TRBJ2-5	.
CASSLLAGVGNEQFF	TGTGCCAGCTCACTCCTAGCGGGAGTAGGTAATGAGCAGTTCTTC	many	TRBV18	TRBJ2-1	TRBD2
CASSLVGALTDTQYF	TGCGCCAGCAGCTTGGTAGGGGCGCTTACAGATACGCAGTATTTT	.	TRBV5-1	TRBJ2-3	.
CASSLGQGPQETQYF	TGCGCCAGCAGCCTAGGACAGGGGCCTCAGGAGACCCAGTACTTC	.	TRBV5-1	TRBJ2-5	TRBD1
CASSGRFTDTQYF	TGTGCCAGTAGCGGGAGATTCACAGATACGCAGTATTTT	few	TRBV19	TRBJ2-3	.
CASSSSGHVNNEQFF	TGTGCCAGCAGCTCGTCGGGACACGTCAACAATGAGCAGTTCTTC	many	TRBV5-4	TRBJ2-1	.
CASRQSSGGSNEKLFF	TGTGCCAGCAGGCAATCTTCAGGGGGCTCTAATGAAAAACTGTTTTTT	many	TRBV6-6	TRBJ1-4	TRBD1
CASRRQGSNYGYTF	TGTGCCAGCAGGAGACAGGGTTCTAACTATGGCTACACCTTC	few	TRBV6-5	TRBJ1-2	TRBD1
CASSQFTSGSTDTQYF	TGTGCCAGCAGCCAATTTACTAGCGGTAGCACAGATACGCAGTATTTT	many	TRBV4-2	TRBJ2-3	TRBD2
CASRTNYPNIAKSSYEQYF	TGTGCCAGCAGGACAAACTACCCGAATATAGCGAAGAGCTCCTACGAGCAGTACTTC	.	TRBV21-1	TRBJ2-7	.
CAIRDNNQPQHF	TGTGCCATCCGGGACAACAATCAGCCCCAGCATTTT	many	TRBV10-3	TRBJ1-5	.
CASTLGHLMNTEAFF	TGTGCCAGCACCCTTGGGCACCTCATGAACACTGAAGCTTTCTTT	few	TRBV9	TRBJ1-1	.
CATGLAEETQYF	TGTGCCACCGGACTAGCGGAAGAGACCCAGTACTTC	many	TRBV2	TRBJ2-5	TRBD2
CASSQRWGWRGNTEAFF	TGTGCCAGCAGCCAGAGGTGGGGTTGGAGGGGAAACACTGAAGCTTTCTTT	many	TRBV5-6	TRBJ1-1	.
CASSPPSTGYKDTQYF	TGTGCCAGCTCACCACCGTCGACAGGGTATAAAGATACGCAGTATTTT	many	TRBV18	TRBJ2-3	TRBD1
CSVGTGGSSPLHF	TGCAGCGTTGGAACAGGGGGCTCGTCACCCCTCCACTTT	many	TRBV29-1	TRBJ1-6	TRBD1
CAWSSGRNYEQYF	TGTGCCTGGAGTTCAGGCAGGAATTACGAGCAGTACTTC	many	TRBV30	TRBJ2-7	.
CASSEPLGTGDGYTF	TGTGCCAGCAGTGAACCTCTCGGGACAGGAGATGGCTACACCTTC	many	TRBV25-1	TRBJ1-2	TRBD1
CASSSITADTQYF	TGTGCCAGCAGCTCAATCACGGCAGATACGCAGTATTTT	medium-sized	TRBV11-2	TRBJ2-3	.
CASSCSRGGKNQPQHF	TGTGCCAGCAGTTGCTCCCGGGGGGGAAAAAATCAGCCCCAGCATTTT	few	TRBV6-5	TRBJ1-5	.
CASSTEWGGTGVGEQFF	TGTGCCAGTAGTACCGAGTGGGGAGGGACAGGGGTGGGTGAGCAGTTCTTC	.	TRBV19	TRBJ2-1	TRBD1
CATRGTDYYEQYF	TGTGCGACCCGGGGGACAGACTACTACGAGCAGTACTTC	few	TRBV10-3	TRBJ2-7	.
CASRASGSGAGELFF	TGCGCCAGCAGAGCGAGCGGGAGTGGGGCCGGGGAGCTGTTTTTT	.	TRBV5-1	TRBJ2-2	TRBD2
CASSTGTGVEAFF	TGTGCCAGCAGCACCGGGACAGGGGTTGAAGCTTTCTTT	many	TRBV5-6	TRBJ1-1	TRBD1